This T cell receptor beta chain was documented in a study of blood T cells in healthy people across ages. In the study overall: Template switching captured about one barcoded beta molecule per two T cells.

Whenever a sample was processed, at least 7 million PBMCs were isolated. Total RNA extraction produced at least 5.5 micrograms (per sample) for the study. PCR was performed a second time for about 7 to 11 cycles using a sample-barcoded 5' primer and a J-beta primer mix. TCRdb reanalysed the 5' RACE reads using MiXCR and keeps one entry per CDR3 protein. Of more than 500,000 distinct CDR3 sequences listed, roughly a quarter are singletons. Input material: blood. This clonotype was obtained from a woman in her seventies in good health.

The CDR3 here is CASSKGQVNEQFF. For the CDR3, the DNA is TGTGCCAGTAGTAAGGGACAGGTAAATGAGCAGTTCTTC. The rearrangement links TRBV19 to TRBJ2-7; 8 nucleotides match TRBD1. The end of the DNA fits TRBJ2-1 better, so the J call may be wrong. The germline gives CDR1 LNHDA, CDR2 SQIVND (reference sequence). The CDR3 is made up of 13 amino acids.